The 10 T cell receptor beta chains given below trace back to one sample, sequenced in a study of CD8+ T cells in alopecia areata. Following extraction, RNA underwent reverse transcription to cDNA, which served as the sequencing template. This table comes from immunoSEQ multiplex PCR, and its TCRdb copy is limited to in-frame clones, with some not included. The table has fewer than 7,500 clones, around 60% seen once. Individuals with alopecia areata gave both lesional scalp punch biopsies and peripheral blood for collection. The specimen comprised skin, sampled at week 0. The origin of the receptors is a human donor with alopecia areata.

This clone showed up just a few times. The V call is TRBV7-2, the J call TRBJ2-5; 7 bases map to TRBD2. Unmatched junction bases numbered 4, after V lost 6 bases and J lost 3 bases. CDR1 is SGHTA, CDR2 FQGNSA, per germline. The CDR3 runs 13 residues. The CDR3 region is CASRGAGEETQYF. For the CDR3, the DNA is TGTGCCAGCAGAGGGGCGGGGGAAGAGACCCAGTACTTC.

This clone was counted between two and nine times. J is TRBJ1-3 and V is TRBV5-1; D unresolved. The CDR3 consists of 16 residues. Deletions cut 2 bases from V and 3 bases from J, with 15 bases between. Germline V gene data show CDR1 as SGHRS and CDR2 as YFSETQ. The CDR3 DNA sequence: TGCGCCAGCAGCTTAGACTTGGGTGGCGGTGGAAACACCATATATTTT. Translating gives CASSLDLGGGGNTIYF.

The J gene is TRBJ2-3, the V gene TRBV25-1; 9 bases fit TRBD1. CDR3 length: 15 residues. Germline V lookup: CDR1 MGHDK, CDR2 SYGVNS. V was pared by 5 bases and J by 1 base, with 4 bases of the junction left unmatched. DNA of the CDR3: TGTGCCAGCAGTCCTCGGACAGGGGGCACAGATACGCAGTATTTT. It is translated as CASSPRTGGTDTQYF.

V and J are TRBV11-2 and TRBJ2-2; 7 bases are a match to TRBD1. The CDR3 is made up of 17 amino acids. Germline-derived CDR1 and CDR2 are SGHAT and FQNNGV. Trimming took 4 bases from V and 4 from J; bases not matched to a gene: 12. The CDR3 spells CASSYGQVGWSTGELFF. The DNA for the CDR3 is TGTGCCAGCAGCTACGGACAGGTCGGGTGGAGCACCGGGGAGCTGTTTTTT. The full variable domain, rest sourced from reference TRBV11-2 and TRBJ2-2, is EAGVAQSPRYKIIEKRQSVAFWCNPISGHATLYWYQQILGQGPKLLIQFQNNGVVDDSQLPKDRFSAERLKGVDSTLKIQPAKLEDSAVYLCASSYGQVGWSTGELFFGEGSRLTVL.

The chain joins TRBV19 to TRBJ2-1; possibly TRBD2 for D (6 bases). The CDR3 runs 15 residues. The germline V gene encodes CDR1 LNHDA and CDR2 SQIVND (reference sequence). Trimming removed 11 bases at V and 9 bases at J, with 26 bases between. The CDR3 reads CAAGEGPGGRGEQFF. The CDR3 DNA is TGTGCCGCGGGTGAAGGGCCAGGAGGGCGGGGTGAGCAGTTCTTC. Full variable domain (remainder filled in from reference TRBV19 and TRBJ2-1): DGGITQSPKYLFRKEGQNVTLSCEQNLNHDAMYWYRQDPGQGLRLIYYSQIVNDFQKGDIAEGYSVSREKKESFPLTVTSAQKNPTAFYLCAAGEGPGGRGEQFFGPGTRLTVL.

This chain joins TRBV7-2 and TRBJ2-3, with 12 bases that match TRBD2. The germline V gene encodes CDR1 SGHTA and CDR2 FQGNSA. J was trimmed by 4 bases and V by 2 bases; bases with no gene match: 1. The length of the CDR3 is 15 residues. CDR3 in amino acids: CASSLPSGGADTQYF. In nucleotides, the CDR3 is TGTGCCAGCAGCTTACCTAGCGGGGGGGCAGATACGCAGTATTTT.

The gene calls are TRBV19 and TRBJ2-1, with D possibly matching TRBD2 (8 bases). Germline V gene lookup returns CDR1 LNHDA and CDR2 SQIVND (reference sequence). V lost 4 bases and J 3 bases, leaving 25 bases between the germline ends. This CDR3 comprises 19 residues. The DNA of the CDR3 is TGTGCCAGTAGTAAGGGACAGACCCAAGCGGGAGTCCTCTACAATGAGCAGTTCTTC. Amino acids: CASSKGQTQAGVLYNEQFF. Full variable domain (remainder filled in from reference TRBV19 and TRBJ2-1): DGGITQSPKYLFRKEGQNVTLSCEQNLNHDAMYWYRQDPGQGLRLIYYSQIVNDFQKGDIAEGYSVSREKKESFPLTVTSAQKNPTAFYLCASSKGQTQAGVLYNEQFFGPGTRLTVL.

The CDR3 DNA sequence: TGTGCCAGCAGTCCCCGGGACAGGGGGAACACTGAAGCTTTCTTT. It encodes CASSPRDRGNTEAFF. V is TRBV6-6 and J is TRBJ1-1; 10 bases align to TRBD1. CDR1 and CDR2 from the germline V gene are MNHNY and SVGAGI (reference sequence). The CDR3 is made up of 15 amino acids. Trimming removed 5 bases from V and 1 base from J; junction bases left unmatched: 4.

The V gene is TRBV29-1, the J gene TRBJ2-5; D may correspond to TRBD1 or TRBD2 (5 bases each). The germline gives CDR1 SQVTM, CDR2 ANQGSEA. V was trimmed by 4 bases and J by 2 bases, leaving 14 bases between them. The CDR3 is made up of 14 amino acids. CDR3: CSVVGAGEQETQYF. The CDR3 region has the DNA TGCAGCGTTGTCGGGGCCGGAGAGCAAGAGACCCAGTACTTC.

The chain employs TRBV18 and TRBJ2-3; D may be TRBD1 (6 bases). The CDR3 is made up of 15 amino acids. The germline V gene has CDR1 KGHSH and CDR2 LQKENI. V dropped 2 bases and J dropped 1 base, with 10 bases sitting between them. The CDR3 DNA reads TGTGCCAGCTCACCATACAGGGTGGGCACAGATACGCAGTATTTT. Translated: CASSPYRVGTDTQYF.